This T cell receptor (beta chain) emerged from a study of cytomegalovirus exposure and HLA in healthy donors. Of note for this clone: The antigen is undetermined.

Primers: 60 Vbeta forward and 13 Jbeta reverse. The data were produced by immunoSEQ multiplex PCR, yet TCRdb's version contains in-frame clones alone and is incomplete. The sample shows 110,000 or so clones, 67% of them seen only once. CDR1 is SGHAT, CDR2 FQNNGV, per germline. This CDR3 is built from 17 residues. Trimming removed 0 bases from V and 7 bases from J, with 16 bases in between. Whole-study results and caveats: Immune exposure data for these donors was limited to CMV serostatus. Sequence variants that were highly shared formed a cluster that was likely a sequencing artifact. In vitro experiments confirmed that three CMV-associated chains were specific for CMV antigens.

This TCR was recovered from a man aged 18 to 30 in good health and CMV-seropositive. This chain joins TRBV11-2 and TRBJ1-6; no clear D. Sequencing input: PBMCs. The CDR3 loop reads CASSLDRGGWRNSPLHF. CDR3 sequence (DNA): TGTGCCAGCAGCTTAGATCGGGGAGGGTGGAGGAATTCACCCCTCCACTTT.